What follows are 19 T cell receptor beta chains derived from one specimen sequenced in a study of early T cells in non-severe SARS-CoV-2 infection. TCRdb reprocessed the 5' RACE reads with MiXCR, giving one entry per CDR3 protein. The data show tens of thousands of distinct CDR3 sequences, with around 15% seen just once and roughly 3% held by the top ten. The material sequenced was whole blood. These receptors came from an adult who was a healthcare worker with PCR-confirmed SARS-CoV-2 infection or an uninfected control (not recorded which).

The table lists this clonotype with many counts. The chain has TRBV5-6 and TRBJ2-3; TRBD2 might be the D (6 bases). Germline loops: CDR1 SGHDT, CDR2 YYEEEE. This CDR3 has 13 residues. Trimming removed 9 bases at V and 4 bases at J, with 15 bases between. The CDR3 sequence is CATLFSGADTQYF. In nucleotides, the CDR3 is TGTGCCACCCTCTTCTCGGGGGCAGATACGCAGTATTTT.

The V call is TRBV7-2, the J call TRBJ2-7, with D possibly matching TRBD2 (5 bases). CDR1 SGHTA and CDR2 FQGNSA come from the germline V gene. The CDR3 loop spans 12 amino acids. V lost 2 bases and J 7 bases, leaving 9 bases between the germline ends. CDR3 sequence (DNA): TGTGCCAGCAGCTTAATGAGGAGGGAGCAGTACTTC. This codes for CASSLMRREQYF. The variable domain in full, with the rest retrieved from reference TRBV7-2 and TRBJ2-7, is GAGVSQSPSNKVTEKGKDVELRCDPISGHTALYWYRQSLGQGLEFLIYFQGNSAPDKSGLPSDRFSAERTGGSVSTLTIQRTQQEDSAVYLCASSLMRREQYFGPGTRLTVT.

The J gene is TRBJ2-7, the V gene TRBV20-1; 7 bases fit TRBD1. Germline CDR1 and CDR2: DFQATT and SNEGSKA (reference sequence). The V segment lost 1 base and the J segment 4 bases; nucleotides outside the gene matches: 1. There are 12 residues in the CDR3. Here the CDR3 DNA reads TGCAGTGCTAGAGGGGACAGTTACGAGCAGTACTTC. It specifies CSARGDSYEQYF.

This clonotype was seen many times. The chain employs TRBV21-1 and TRBJ2-7; the table's D call, TRBD1, was not checked against the DNA. TRBV21-1 is shown as a pseudogene. CDR3 length: 16 amino acids. CDR3 amino acids: CASSKSGQGASYEQYF. The CDR3 bases are TGTGCCAGCAGCAAAAGTGGGCAGGGGGCTTCCTACGAGCAGTACTTC.

This clonotype was detected only once. The CDR3 sequence is CASSLGTGGTQYF. In DNA, the CDR3 is TGTGCCAGCAGCCTTGGGACAGGCGGGACCCAGTACTTC. The J gene is TRBJ2-5, the V gene TRBV3-1; TRBD1 aligns across 8 bases. CDR3 size: 13 residues. The germline CDR1 and CDR2 sequences are LGHDT and YNNKEL (reference sequence). With 4 bases clipped from V and 7 bases from J, the junction kept 5 bases outside the gene matches.

This chain joins TRBV9 and TRBJ1-6; perhaps TRBD1 as D (5 bases). The length of the CDR3 is 17 residues. V lost 3 bases to trimming and J lost 0 bases, with 13 bases between them. Germline CDR1 reads SGDLS; CDR2 reads YYNGEE. CDR3 in DNA: TGTGCCAGCAGCGCGGGGGAGTACTACTCCTATAATTCACCCCTCCACTTT. It yields the protein CASSAGEYYSYNSPLHF.

This clonotype was seen repeatedly, ten times or more. This rearrangement joins TRBV2 to TRBJ2-7, with 7 bases fitting TRBD1. CDR1 is SNHLY and CDR2 is FYNNEI in the germline V gene. The CDR3 is made up of 13 amino acids. With 10 bases clipped from V and 5 bases from J, the junction kept 11 bases outside the gene matches. The CDR3 nucleotides are TGTGCCACCTCTAGGCCCAGGGGGAACGAGCAGTACTTC. Translation gives CATSRPRGNEQYF. The variable domain in full, with the rest retrieved from reference TRBV2 and TRBJ2-7, is EPEVTQTPSHQVTQMGQEVILRCVPISNHLYFYWYRQILGQKVEFLVSFYNNEISEKSEIFDDQFSVERPDGSNFTLKIRSTKLEDSAMYFCATSRPRGNEQYFGPGTRLTVT.

This clonotype was counted a few times. CDR3 DNA sequence: TGTGCCAGCAGTGGCCGGGACACATTATACGAGCAGTACTTC. Residues: CASSGRDTLYEQYF. J is TRBJ2-7 and V is TRBV25-1, with D maybe TRBD1 (6 bases). The CDR3 consists of 14 residues. The V gene lost 4 bases and the J gene lost 4 bases, with 14 bases spanning the gap. Germline CDR1 MGHDK, CDR2 SYGVNS.

This clonotype showed up just a few times. This chain joins TRBV6-6 and TRBJ2-3, with D possibly called TRBD1 or TRBD2 (7 bases each). V gave up 10 bases and J gave up 3 bases, with 14 bases separating them. CDR1 and CDR2 from the germline V gene are MNHNY and SVGAGI (reference sequence). This CDR3 comprises 13 residues. In DNA form, the CDR3 reads TGTGCCACTCAGGGGGGGAGGACAGATACGCAGTATTTT. Protein product: CATQGGRTDTQYF.

This clonotype has just a few counts. The chain links TRBV15 to TRBJ2-1, with TRBD2 matching over 10 bases. Trimming took 0 bases from V and 4 from J; bases not matched to a gene: 3. Germline lookup yields CDR1 LNHNV and CDR2 YYDKDF (reference sequence). The CDR3 loop spans 16 amino acids. The chain's CDR3 is CATSRDRTSGYNEQFF. DNA for the CDR3: TGTGCCACCAGCAGAGATAGGACTAGCGGATACAATGAGCAGTTCTTC.

The rearrangement uses TRBV4-1 and TRBJ2-5; a weak D match, TRBD2 (6 bases). The CDR3 runs to 13 residues. CDR1 is MGHRA, CDR2 YSYEKL, per germline. Trimming removed 4 bases at V and 5 bases at J, with 11 bases between. In nucleotides, the CDR3 is TGCGCCAGCAGCCCAGGAGGGGAGGAGACCCAGTACTTC. It codes for CASSPGGEETQYF.

CDR3 sequence reads: CASSIAGTNQPQHF. The DNA for the CDR3 is TGTGCCAGTAGTATAGCAGGGACCAATCAGCCCCAGCATTTT. This chain links TRBV19 with TRBJ1-5; TRBD1 might be the D (5 bases). The V gene lost 1 base and the J gene lost 3 bases, with 7 bases spanning the gap. CDR3 length: 14 residues. Germline CDR1 LNHDA, CDR2 SQIVND (reference sequence).

In its sample, this clonotype was seen a few times. The V call is TRBV4-1, the J call TRBJ2-1; D assignment may be TRBD1 or TRBD2 (6 bases each). CDR3 size: 17 residues. Germline V lookup: CDR1 MGHRA, CDR2 YSYEKL. V was trimmed by 3 bases and J by 3 bases, leaving 18 bases between them. The CDR3, as DNA: TGCGCCAGCAGCCATCCCATGGGGGGCGGCCGCTACAATGAGCAGTTCTTC. It translates to CASSHPMGGGRYNEQFF.

This chain joins TRBV6-6 and TRBJ1-5, with 7 bases matching TRBD1. This CDR3 spans 15 amino acids. V shed 11 bases and J 3 bases; nucleotides not matched to a gene: 13. Germline-derived CDR1 and CDR2 are MNHNY and SVGAGI (reference sequence). In DNA form, the CDR3 reads TGTGCCTCCCTTACTCTAGACAGGGCCAATCAGCCCCAGCATTTT. This sequence encodes CASLTLDRANQPQHF.

The table lists this clonotype with a few counts. The genes are TRBV29-1 and TRBJ2-1, with a possible D match to TRBD1 (6 bases). The V end lost 3 bases, the J end lost 1 base, and 16 bases lay between the germline ends. The germline V gene encodes CDR1 SQVTM and CDR2 ANQGSEA. The CDR3 is 16 residues long. The CDR3 is CSVERSGVQSYNEQFF. CDR3 sequence (DNA): TGCAGCGTTGAGAGGTCAGGGGTCCAGTCCTACAATGAGCAGTTCTTC.

Written as DNA, the CDR3 is TGCAGTGCTAGAGGGCCTGACTATGGCTACACCTTC. Amino acids: CSARGPDYGYTF. This rearrangement joins TRBV20-1 to TRBJ1-2; no definite D call. Deletions cut 1 base from V and 3 bases from J, with 6 bases between. Germline loops: CDR1 DFQATT, CDR2 SNEGSKA (reference sequence). This CDR3 spans 12 amino acids.

The sample holds a few counts of this clonotype. V and J are TRBV14 and TRBJ2-7, with a weak D call TRBD1 (5 bases). The CDR3 extends over 13 amino acids. The germline CDR1 and CDR2 sequences are SGHDN and FVKESK. Trimming took 2 bases from V and 6 from J, leaving 11 bases between them. The chain's CDR3 is CASSQQGSREQYF. The CDR3 coding sequence is TGTGCCAGCAGCCAACAGGGTTCCCGCGAGCAGTACTTC. The entire variable domain, with the rest obtained from reference TRBV14 and TRBJ2-7, is as follows: EAGVTQFPSHSVIEKGQTVTLRCDPISGHDNLYWYRRVMGKEIKFLLHFVKESKQDESGMPNNRFLAERTGGTYSTLKVQPAELEDSGVYFCASSQQGSREQYFGPGTRLTVT.

This clonotype was observed many times. The DNA for the CDR3 is TGCAGTGCTAGTCGCCGCCAAGAGACCCAGTACTTC. Encoded protein: CSASRRQETQYF. J is TRBJ2-5 and V is TRBV20-1; no definite D call. Between the trimmed V and J ends, which lost 3 bases and 1 base, there was a span of 6 bases. CDR3 length equals 12 residues. From germline, CDR1 is DFQATT and CDR2 SNEGSKA (reference sequence).

The chain joins TRBV5-1 to TRBJ2-3; possibly TRBD1 for D (6 bases). CDR3 length: 16 amino acids. V was trimmed by 4 bases and J by 4 bases, leaving 19 bases between them. Germline V lookup: CDR1 SGHRS, CDR2 YFSETQ. The CDR3, as DNA: TGCGCCAGCAGCCCCGTAGGACCTCCAGGGGCAGATACGCAGTATTTT. Its translation: CASSPVGPPGADTQYF.